Below, one T cell receptor beta chain is given with its context. Germline V gives CDR1 LNHDA, CDR2 SQIVND (reference sequence). CDR3 length: 16 residues. The V gene lost 8 bases and the J gene lost 8 bases, with 27 bases spanning the gap. The sample comes from a study of blood T cell repertoires in COVID-19. Study details: Sites in the United States, Italy and Spain provided acute and convalescent COVID-19 samples.

Authors' analysis steps: Estimated nucleated cell counts came from reference gene primer amplification. Assay: immunoSEQ multiplex PCR; the TCRdb copy retains only in-frame clones and omits some. The V and J calls and the clone size are those of that table, but D and trimming were determined from the DNA. The data contain over 150,000 clones, roughly 80% of them seen just once; the ten biggest clones take up roughly an eighth. Input material: peripheral blood. The chain links TRBV19 to TRBJ1-2; D might be TRBD1 (6 bases). This clonotype was sampled from a woman aged 60 to 75 with COVID-19, enrolled during active disease. The CDR3 spells CASYPRQEASRGGYTF. The CDR3 coding sequence is TGTGCCAGTTATCCGAGACAGGAAGCATCTCGTGGGGGCTACACCTTC. Combining the CDR3 with reference TRBV19 and TRBJ1-2 gives the whole variable domain DGGITQSPKYLFRKEGQNVTLSCEQNLNHDAMYWYRQDPGQGLRLIYYSQIVNDFQKGDIAEGYSVSREKKESFPLTVTSAQKNPTAFYLCASYPRQEASRGGYTFGSGTRLTVV.